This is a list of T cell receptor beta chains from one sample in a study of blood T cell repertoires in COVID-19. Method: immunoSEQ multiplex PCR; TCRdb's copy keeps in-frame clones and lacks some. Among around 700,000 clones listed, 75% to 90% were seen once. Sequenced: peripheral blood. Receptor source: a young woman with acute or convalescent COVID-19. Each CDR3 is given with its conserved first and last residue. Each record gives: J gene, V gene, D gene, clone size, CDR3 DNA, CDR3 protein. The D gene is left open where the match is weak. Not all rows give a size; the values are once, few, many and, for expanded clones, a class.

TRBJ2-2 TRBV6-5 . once TGTGCCAGCAGTTATAGGAGTATACCCGGGGAGCTGTTTTTT CASSYRSIPGELFF
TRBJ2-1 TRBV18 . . TGTGCCAGCTCACCAATGACTAGTCAAACTTCGCAGTTCTTC CASSPMTSQTSQFF
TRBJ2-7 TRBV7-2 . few TGTGCCAGCAGCTCCGCCTACGAGCAGTACTTC CASSSAYEQYF
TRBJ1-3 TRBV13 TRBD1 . TGTGCCAGCAGCGTAAGCGGGACAGGGTGGTCTGGAAACACCATATATTTT CASSVSGTGWSGNTIYF
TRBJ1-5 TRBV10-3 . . TGTGCCACACGACTGGCGGATAGCAATCAGCCCCAGCATTTT CATRLADSNQPQHF
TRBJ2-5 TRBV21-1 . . TGTGCCAGCAGCAAAGTCGATGGACTCCCCCAAGAGACCCAGTACTTC CASSKVDGLPQETQYF
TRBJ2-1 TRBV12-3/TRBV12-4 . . TGTGCCAGCAGTCAGACTGACTACAATGAGCAGTTCTTC CASSQTDYNEQFF
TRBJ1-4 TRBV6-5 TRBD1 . TGTGCCAGCACCTTGGACAGGGCGGAAAAACTGTTTTTT CASTLDRAEKLFF
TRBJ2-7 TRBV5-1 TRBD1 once TGCGCCAGCAGCTCGCCGGACAGGGGGCGCTACGAGCAGTACTTC CASSSPDRGRYEQYF
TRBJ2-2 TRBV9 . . TGTGCCAGCAGCCCACAAAACACCGGGGAGCTGTTTTTT CASSPQNTGELFF
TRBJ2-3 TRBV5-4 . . TGTGCCAGCAGCTTGGGAGCGGCAGATACGCAGTATTTT CASSLGAADTQYF
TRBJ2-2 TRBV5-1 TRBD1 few TGCGCCAGCAGCTTGGGGCAGGGGGCCGGGGAGCTGTTTTTT CASSLGQGAGELFF
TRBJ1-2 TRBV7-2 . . TGTGCCAGCAGCTTCACAGGATACTATGGCTACACCTTC CASSFTGYYGYTF
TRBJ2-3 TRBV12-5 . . TGTGCTAGTGGCCCAGCAGGGGCGACAGATACGCAGTATTTT CASGPAGATDTQYF
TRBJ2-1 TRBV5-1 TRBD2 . TGCGCCAGCAGCTATCCGGGACTAGCGGGTGGGAGCTCCTACAATGAGCAGTTCTTC CASSYPGLAGGSSYNEQFF
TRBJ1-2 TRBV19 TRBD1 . TGTGCCAGTAGTATCCTGGGGACAGGATCTAACTATGGCTACACCTTC CASSILGTGSNYGYTF
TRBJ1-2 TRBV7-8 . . TGTGCCAGCAGCCTAACAGGGAGAAGCTTTGGCTACACCTTC CASSLTGRSFGYTF
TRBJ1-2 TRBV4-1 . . TGCGCCAGCAGCCCACCCGGGGGATCTAACTATGGCTACACCTTC CASSPPGGSNYGYTF
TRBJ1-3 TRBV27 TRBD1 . TGTGCCAGCAGTTTGGCGGGACAGCAAGTCGGTGTGGGGACCATATATTTT CASSLAGQQVGVGTIYF
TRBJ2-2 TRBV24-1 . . TGTGCCACCAGTGAACCGGGGGACAACACCGGGGAGCTGTTTTTT CATSEPGDNTGELFF
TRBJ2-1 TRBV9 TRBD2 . TGTGCCAGCAACCGACCAACTAGCGGGGTATACAATGAGCAGTTCTTC CASNRPTSGVYNEQFF
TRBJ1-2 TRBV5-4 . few TGTGCCAGCAGCTTGACCAGTTTCTATGGCTACACCTTC CASSLTSFYGYTF
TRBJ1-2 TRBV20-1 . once TGCAGTGCCAATGGCTACACCTTC CSANGYTF
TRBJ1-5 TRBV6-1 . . TGTGCCAGCAGTGAAGCCAGGCTGGGCAATCAGCCCCAGCATTTT CASSEARLGNQPQHF
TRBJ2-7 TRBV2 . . TGTGCCAGCAGTGAAGCGGGCTTGGGCCCCCGAGACTTC CASSEAGLGPRDF
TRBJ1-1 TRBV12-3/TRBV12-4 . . TGTGCCAGCAGTTTCGGGGGGGGCACTGAAGCTTTCTTT CASSFGGGTEAFF
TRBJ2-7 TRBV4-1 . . TGCGCCAGCAGCCAAGATATATCCTACGAGCAGTACTTC CASSQDISYEQYF
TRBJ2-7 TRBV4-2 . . TGTGCCAGCAGCCAAGATCCGGGGGGCCCCTCCTACGAGCAGTACTTC CASSQDPGGPSYEQYF
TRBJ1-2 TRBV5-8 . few TGTGCCAGCAGCTTGCAGGGCTATGGCTACACCTTC CASSLQGYGYTF
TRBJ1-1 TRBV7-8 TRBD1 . TGTGCCAGCAGCTCTAGGACAGGGGCCTACACTGAAGCTTTCTTT CASSSRTGAYTEAFF
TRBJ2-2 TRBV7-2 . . TGTGCCAGCAGCTTTACGAACACCGGGGAGCTGTTTTTT CASSFTNTGELFF
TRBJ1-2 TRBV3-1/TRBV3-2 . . TGTGCCAGCAGCCAAAGTAGGGGCGGCTACACCTTC CASSQSRGGYTF
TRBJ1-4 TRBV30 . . TGTGCCTGCGACCGAGGAGAGAGCCTCGCAACTAATGAAAAACTGTTTTTT CACDRGESLATNEKLFF
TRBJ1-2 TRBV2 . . TGTGCCAGCAGTGGACAGTCCTATGGCTACACCTTC CASSGQSYGYTF
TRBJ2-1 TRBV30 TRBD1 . TGTGCCTGGAGTGGACAGGGCACCCCCCTTTACAATGAGCAGTTCTTC CAWSGQGTPLYNEQFF
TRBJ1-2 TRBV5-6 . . TGTGCCAGCCACAAAGAATCGGGACTGCTAAACTATGGCTACACCTTC CASHKESGLLNYGYTF
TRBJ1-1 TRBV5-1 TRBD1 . TGCGCCAGCAGCCCCGGACAGGGTATTATGAACACTGAAGCTTTCTTT CASSPGQGIMNTEAFF
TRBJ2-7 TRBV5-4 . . TGTGCCAGCAGCCGGGACTACGAGCAGTACTTC CASSRDYEQYF
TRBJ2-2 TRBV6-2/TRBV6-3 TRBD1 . TGTGCCAGCAGTTACTCTAGCACGGGACAGGGAATCGCACCCGGGGAGCTGTTTTTT CASSYSSTGQGIAPGELFF
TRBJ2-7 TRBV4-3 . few TGCGCCAGCAGCCAAAATCCCGTGGCGGACAGCTCCTACGAGCAGTACTTC CASSQNPVADSSYEQYF
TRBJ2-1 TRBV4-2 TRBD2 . TGTGCCAGCAGCCAGGTGCTAGCGGGGGAATTCAATGAGCAGTTCTTC CASSQVLAGEFNEQFF
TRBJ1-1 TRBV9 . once TGTGCCAGCAGCGTAGAGGTGGGTGGAGAGACTGAAGCTTTCTTT CASSVEVGGETEAFF
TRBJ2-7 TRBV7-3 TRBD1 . TGTGCCAGCAGCTTAGGGACAGTACCCTACGAGCAGTACTTC CASSLGTVPYEQYF
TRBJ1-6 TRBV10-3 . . TGTGCCATCAGTGGAAACCCCGAGGGTAATTCACCCCTCCACTTT CAISGNPEGNSPLHF
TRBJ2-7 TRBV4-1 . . TGCGCCAGCAGCCAAGGGGGCGTTTTAAGCTCCTACGAGCAGTACTTC CASSQGGVLSSYEQYF
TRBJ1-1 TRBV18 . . TGTGCCAGCTCACCAAACAAGATGAACACTGAAGCTTTCTTT CASSPNKMNTEAFF
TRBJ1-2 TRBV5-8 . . TGTGCTACGGCGGCGAAGAACTATGGCTACACCTTC CATAAKNYGYTF
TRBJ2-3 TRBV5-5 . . TGTGCCAGCAGCTCGGGACTCCGATCCACAGATACGCAGTATTTT CASSSGLRSTDTQYF
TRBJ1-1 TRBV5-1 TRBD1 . TGCGCCGGGGCCCACCCGGGACAGGCTAAAGAAGACACTGAAGCTTTCTTT CAGAHPGQAKEDTEAFF